This entry concerns a single TCR beta chain. Antigen: not known. The data were taken from a study of neoadjuvant nivolumab and ipilimumab in lung cancer. Study details: The combination arm added day-1 ipilimumab 1 mg/kg to nivolumab 3 mg/kg on days 1, 15, 29.

Sequenced by immunoSEQ multiplex PCR; TCRdb stores in-frame clones only, minus some. In the table there are roughly 39,000 clones, about 91% of which are singletons. General study findings and limits: TCR richness and clonality were higher in tumors than adjacent uninvolved lung. Resected-tumor TCR richness correlated positively with pretherapy blood richness.

The V gene end was trimmed by 0 bases and the J gene end by 0 bases; junction bases not matched to a gene: 3. The length of the CDR3 is 16 residues. The germline gives CDR1 MGHRA, CDR2 YSYEKL. Source: peripheral blood, taken before neoadjuvant nivolumab, alone or with ipilimumab. This sequence originates from an adult with non-small cell lung cancer. V usage is TRBV4-1 and J usage is TRBJ2-7; TRBD1 aligns across 9 bases. In DNA, the CDR3 is TGCGCCAGCAGCCAAGATGGGGGACAGGGCTCCTACGAGCAGTACTTC. Its translation is CASSQDGGQGSYEQYF.